This TCR beta chain was identified during a study of metastatic and nonmetastatic thyroid tumors. About the research overall: For malignant and benign thyroid patients, tumor or nodule tissue and blood were the sources whose repertoires were compared.

Every patient was untreated before thyroid surgery. Original processing notes: For papillary thyroid cancer, a distant-metastasis classifier was constructed from CDR3 differences observed across clinicopathological groups. Via MiXCR, TCRdb re-called the PCR reads. What appears here as the V and J calls and clone size reflects TCRdb's work, not the paper's. The data contain about 35,000 clones, approximately 30% of them singletons. Study-level findings and limits: It was reportedly found that TCR beta diversity was significantly higher in malignant thyroid tumors than in benign nodules, a difference seen in both blood and tumor samples.

V was cut by 4 bases and J by 0 bases, with 7 bases left in between. CDR1 is MGHRA and CDR2 is YSYEKL in the germline V gene. The CDR3 runs 15 residues. This clone was recorded at least ten times. Its antigen remains unidentified. The sample taken for sequencing was blood. The rearrangement links TRBV4-1 to TRBJ1-6, with D hard to call. This clonotype was obtained from a female donor with papillary thyroid cancer or a benign thyroid nodule (not recorded which). Some clones in this sample may be carry-over from other donors' samples. This chain's CDR3 is CASSLASSYNSPLHF. The CDR3 DNA is TGCGCCAGCAGCCTTGCTAGCTCCTATAATTCACCCCTCCACTTT.